A single sample is the source of the 26 T cell receptor beta chains below, sequenced in a study of regulatory T cells in long-lasting Graves disease (dated by TCRdb to 2020 to 2023). The receptor library was made with multiplex PCR. The run used an Illumina HiSeq 4000. To build TCR beta libraries, CDR3 regions were amplified by Arm-PCR using iRepertoire HTBI primers. The public reads were reprocessed in TCRdb via fastp at Q25 and MiXCR, keeping in-frame beta chains. When rows share a CDR3 protein, they turn into one entry using the most common DNA and genes. The sample includes a few hundred thousand distinct CDR3 sequences, with about 10% observed a single time. Of the sample, under 20% is held by the ten largest clones. The label giving this sample's time point can be read as: newly diagnosed GD, antithyroid drugs for less than 3 months. For both TCR sequencing and RNA sequencing, RNA was extracted from PBMCs using TRIzol.

These sequences were also reported in another study, on T cells in Graves' hyperthyroidism and ophthalmopathy.

The source was peripheral blood mononuclear cells (PBMCs), collected at new diagnosis, from a patient treated with antithyroid drugs. The receptors stem from a woman under 30 with Graves disease. Donor details come from another sample of the same person, matched by shared clones.

This clonotype showed up many times. The chain combines TRBV7-8 with TRBJ2-5; D may be TRBD2 (7 bases). V lost 5 bases to trimming and J lost 5 bases, with 21 bases between them. The CDR3 contains 16 residues. The germline CDR1 and CDR2 sequences are SGHVS and FQNEAQ. The CDR3 reads CASSRPAVGGLETQYF. The CDR3 nucleotides read TGTGCCAGCAGCCGACCAGCTGTGGGGGGGCTCGAGACCCAGTACTTC.

Many counts were recorded for this clonotype. The gene calls are TRBV19 and TRBJ2-3, with 10 bases identical to TRBD2. V gave up 7 bases and J gave up 5 bases; unmatched junction bases: 6. Germline loops: CDR1 LNHDA, CDR2 SQIVND (reference sequence). This CDR3 spans 14 amino acids. This chain's CDR3 is CASTIAGGGDTQYF. In DNA, the CDR3 is TGTGCCAGTACCATAGCGGGAGGAGGAGATACGCAGTATTTT.

At least ten counts were recorded for this clonotype. The chain uses TRBV18 and TRBJ1-4; a possible D gene is TRBD1 (6 bases). The germline V and J ends were trimmed by 1 base and 5 bases, with 8 bases remaining between them. The CDR3 extends over 14 amino acids. CDR1 and CDR2 from the germline V gene are KGHSH and LQKENI. The DNA for the CDR3 is TGTGCCAGCTCACCACGGCAGGGGAATGAAAAACTGTTTTTT. Amino acid sequence: CASSPRQGNEKLFF.

This clonotype appeared many times. The chain is built from TRBV6-1 and TRBJ2-1, with TRBD2 matching 7 bases. Looked up from germline, CDR1 is MNHNS and CDR2 is SASEGT. CDR3 length equals 13 residues. Unmatched junction bases numbered 4, after V lost 6 bases and J lost 5 bases. The CDR3 DNA sequence: TGTGCCAGCAGGGGGACTACAGACAATGAGCAGTTCTTC. Translation gives CASRGTTDNEQFF.

The sample holds many counts of this clonotype. The chain employs TRBV11-3 and TRBJ1-1, with TRBD1 identical over 10 bases. CDR1 SGHNT and CDR2 YENEEA come from the germline V gene. The CDR3 covers 14 residues. V dropped 5 bases and J dropped 4; count of bases not matched to a gene: 4. In nucleotides, the CDR3 is TGTGCCAGCAGCAGGGGACAGGGGAGCACTGAAGCTTTCTTT. This sequence encodes CASSRGQGSTEAFF.

This rearrangement joins TRBV29-1 to TRBJ1-2; 12 nucleotides line up with TRBD1. V lost 6 bases to trimming and J lost 4 bases; unmatched junction nucleotides: 9. This CDR3 has 15 amino acids. Per the germline V gene, CDR1 is SQVTM and CDR2 is ANQGSEA. The CDR3 loop is CSVPGQGALGYGYTF. CDR3 DNA: TGCAGCGTCCCGGGACAGGGGGCTTTGGGCTATGGCTACACCTTC.

V usage is TRBV3-1 and J usage is TRBJ1-2; D unresolved. CDR1 is LGHDT, CDR2 YNNKEL, per germline (reference sequence). The CDR3 covers 14 residues. The V and J ends lost 0 bases and 2 bases respectively, with 7 bases between them. The CDR3 DNA reads as TGTGCCAGCAGCCAAGATGAAGGAAACTATGGCTACACCTTC. Its protein product is CASSQDEGNYGYTF.

This chain links TRBV30 with TRBJ1-5; no clear D. The CDR3 totals 13 residues. Germline loops: CDR1 GTSNPN, CDR2 SVGIG (reference sequence). With 0 bases removed from V and 5 bases from J, the gap between germline ends came to 8 bases. CDR3 sequence: CAWSVSGYQPQHF. The CDR3 DNA reads TGTGCCTGGAGTGTGTCAGGATATCAGCCCCAGCATTTT.

This clonotype was counted between two and nine times. The chain carries TRBV29-1 and TRBJ2-1; no clear D. This CDR3 region has 13 residues. V lost 4 bases and J lost 5, with 12 bases in between. Germline assignment: CDR1 SQVTM and CDR2 ANQGSEA. The CDR3 DNA reads TGCAGCGTTGTCCGGGTTGCAAACAATGAGCAGTTCTTC. Protein product: CSVVRVANNEQFF.

On this clonotype itself: A read error may be the cause here, since a much bigger clone is one base away. The chain links TRBV6-5 to TRBJ2-1; TRBD2 matches 12 bases. CDR3 size: 20 residues. Per the germline V gene, CDR1 is MNHEY and CDR2 is SVGAGI. The junction had 13 bases not matched to a gene; V was cut back by 4 bases and J by 0 bases. CDR3 sequence reads: CASSLTLGLAGLSSYNEQFF. The CDR3 nucleotides are TGTGCCAGCAGTTTGACCCTGGGACTAGCGGGTTTAAGCTCCTACAATGAGCAGTTCTTC.

Concerning this clonotype: One base away lies a much larger clone, so this may be a sequencing read error. Because the CDR3 is missing its conserved closing phenylalanine or tryptophan, this is likely a read error. The genes are TRBV27 and TRBJ2-5; a weak D match, TRBD1 (6 bases). The V end was cut by 4 bases, the J end by 4 bases, with 16 bases between. There are 15 residues in the CDR3. CDR1 and CDR2 from the germline V gene are MNHEY and SMNVEV (reference sequence). CDR3 nucleotides: TGTGCCAGCAGTTGGGGCACAGGGAATGCAGAGACCCAGTACCTC. This gives the protein CASSWGTGNAETQYL.

This clonotype occurred many times. V is TRBV7-2 and J is TRBJ2-2; the D is unclear. V dropped 5 bases and J dropped 4 bases, with 5 bases sitting between them. The CDR3 contains 12 residues. Germline CDR1 reads SGHTA; CDR2 reads FQGNSA. CDR3 loop: CASSRRTGELFF. CDR3 DNA: TGTGCCAGCAGCCGACGCACCGGGGAGCTGTTTTTT.

This clonotype was observed a few times. V and J are TRBV6-2 or TRBV6-3 and TRBJ2-2; D is possibly TRBD1 (5 bases). Between the trimmed V and J ends, which lost 6 bases and 6 bases, there was a span of 20 bases. CDR3 size: 16 residues. The germline V gene has CDR1 MNHEY and CDR2 SVGEGT. The CDR3 DNA is TGTGCCAGCAGCACCGGACACAATGTGTACTCCGGGGAGCTGTTTTTT. It encodes CASSTGHNVYSGELFF.

This clonotype was counted at least ten times. The V call is TRBV19, the J call TRBJ1-1, with TRBD1 matching 9 bases. The CDR3 loop spans 14 amino acids. The junction had 5 bases not matched to a gene; V was cut back by 4 bases and J by 5 bases. Looked up from germline, CDR1 is LNHDA and CDR2 is SQIVND (reference sequence). DNA of the CDR3: TGTGCCAGTAGTAAACAGGGGGCGAAGACTGAAGCTTTCTTT. Its translation is CASSKQGAKTEAFF.

This clonotype was observed many times. The chain combines TRBV6-1 with TRBJ1-5; tentative D call: TRBD1 (6 bases). The CDR3 has 15 amino acids. Germline loops: CDR1 MNHNS, CDR2 SASEGT. V shed 2 bases and J shed 4 bases, with 12 bases lying between them. The CDR3 loop reads CASSEWSGENQPQHF. The CDR3 DNA follows: TGTGCCAGCAGTGAATGGTCAGGGGAGAATCAGCCCCAGCATTTT.

The rearrangement links TRBV12-3 or TRBV12-4 to TRBJ2-4; perhaps D is TRBD1 or TRBD2 (5 bases each). This CDR3 comprises 17 residues. The V and J ends lost 7 bases and 0 bases respectively, with 19 bases between them. The CDR3 loop is CASTSQTGLLAKNIQYF. In DNA form, the CDR3 reads TGTGCCAGCACCTCTCAAACAGGACTTTTAGCCAAAAACATTCAGTACTTC.

This clonotype appeared many times. The chain uses TRBV12-3 or TRBV12-4 and TRBJ2-1; D is perhaps TRBD1 or TRBD2 (5 bases each). The CDR3 has 15 amino acids. V was pared by 6 bases and J by 6 bases, with 18 bases between. DNA for the CDR3: TGTGCCAGCAGCTTGCCGGGGCGGTACCTCAATGAGCAGTTCTTC. Its translation: CASSLPGRYLNEQFF.

This clonotype has at least ten counts. This rearrangement joins TRBV7-8 to TRBJ1-1; 7 nucleotides agree with TRBD1. CDR3 length: 12 amino acids. Germline CDR1 is SGHVS and CDR2 is FQNEAQ. V gave up 5 bases and J gave up 7 bases; unmatched junction bases: 4. The CDR3 sequence is CASSPGTVEAFF. The CDR3 DNA follows: TGTGCCAGCAGCCCCGGGACAGTTGAAGCTTTCTTT.

This clonotype was counted at least ten times. Relative to the germline gene, one junction end is altered; a read error may explain this. This chain connects TRBV20-1 to TRBJ2-5, with TRBD1 as a possible D gene (6 bases). Germline-derived CDR1 and CDR2 are DFQATT and SNEGSKA (reference sequence). The CDR3 consists of 12 residues. The CDR3 spells CSAREGVGAWNF. In DNA form, the CDR3 reads TGCAGTGCTAGAGAGGGGGTGGGGGCGTGGAACTTC.

This clonotype has ten or more counts. The rearrangement uses TRBV7-2 and TRBJ2-7; no clear D. The V end lost 3 bases, the J end lost 4 bases, and 28 bases lay between the germline ends. The CDR3 has 19 amino acids. The V gene's germline CDR1 is SGHTA and CDR2 FQGNSA. Written as DNA, the CDR3 is TGTGCCAGCAGCTTCTACGCTAGAGGAGAAGACGGTGTTATTTACGAGCAGTACTTC. It is translated as CASSFYARGEDGVIYEQYF.

This clonotype was seen ten or more times. This chain joins TRBV11-2 and TRBJ1-1; no clear D gene. Per the germline V gene, CDR1 is SGHAT and CDR2 is FQNNGV. This CDR3 contains 17 residues. Trimming cost V 1 base and J 5 bases, with 20 bases left between them. CDR3 loop: CASSLGPLIVGKTEAFF. The CDR3 DNA reads as TGTGCCAGCAGCTTAGGGCCGTTGATTGTAGGGAAAACTGAAGCTTTCTTT.

On this clonotype: Since a much larger clone is just one base distant, this may be a read error. The rearrangement links TRBV3-1 to TRBJ2-1, with a possible D match to TRBD1 (5 bases). This CDR3 is 15 amino acids long. Germline values: CDR1 LGHDT, CDR2 YNNKEL (reference sequence). CDR3 sequence (DNA): TGTGCCAGCAGCCAAGAGTATGGGGCAGACAATGAGCAGCTCTTC. This sequence encodes CASSQEYGADNEQLF.

This clonotype was seen repeatedly, ten times or more. This chain links TRBV27 with TRBJ1-2, with 10 nucleotides matching TRBD1. The CDR3 is 19 amino acids. The V gene's germline CDR1 is MNHEY and CDR2 SMNVEV (reference sequence). J was trimmed by 7 bases and V by 2 bases; bases with no gene match: 19. CDR3 amino acids: CASSLTPGTGAFSGGGYTF. The CDR3 coding sequence is TGTGCCAGCAGTTTAACCCCTGGGACAGGGGCCTTCTCGGGGGGTGGCTACACCTTC.

This clonotype came up many times. The chain is built from TRBV7-9 and TRBJ2-7; either TRBD1 or TRBD2 may fit D (6 bases each). The CDR3 runs 16 residues. V was clipped by 1 base and J by 3 bases, with 16 bases between them. Looked up from germline, CDR1 is SEHNR and CDR2 is FQNEAQ (reference sequence). The CDR3 is CASSLDQGGRDYEQYF. The CDR3 coding sequence is TGTGCCAGCAGCTTAGATCAAGGGGGGAGAGACTACGAGCAGTACTTC.

This sequence joins TRBV10-3 and TRBJ2-5, with TRBD1 matching 10 bases. CDR1 and CDR2 (germline): ENHRY, SYGVKD. This CDR3 comprises 16 residues. Germline trimming cut 2 bases from V and 2 bases from J; bases unmatched to any gene: 5. The CDR3 loop reads CAISEPGQGEQETQYF. The CDR3 nucleotides read TGTGCCATCAGTGAGCCAGGACAGGGGGAACAAGAGACCCAGTACTTC.

The sample holds a few counts of this clonotype. The chain has TRBV11-2 and TRBJ2-1; tentative D call: TRBD2 (6 bases). Germline V lookup: CDR1 SGHAT, CDR2 FQNNGV. The ends were cut back, 6 bases at V and 4 bases at J, with 16 bases in the middle. CDR3 size: 15 residues. As DNA, the CDR3 is TGTGCCAGCAGAACTAGTGGGGGGAAATACAATGAGCAGTTCTTC. It translates to CASRTSGGKYNEQFF.